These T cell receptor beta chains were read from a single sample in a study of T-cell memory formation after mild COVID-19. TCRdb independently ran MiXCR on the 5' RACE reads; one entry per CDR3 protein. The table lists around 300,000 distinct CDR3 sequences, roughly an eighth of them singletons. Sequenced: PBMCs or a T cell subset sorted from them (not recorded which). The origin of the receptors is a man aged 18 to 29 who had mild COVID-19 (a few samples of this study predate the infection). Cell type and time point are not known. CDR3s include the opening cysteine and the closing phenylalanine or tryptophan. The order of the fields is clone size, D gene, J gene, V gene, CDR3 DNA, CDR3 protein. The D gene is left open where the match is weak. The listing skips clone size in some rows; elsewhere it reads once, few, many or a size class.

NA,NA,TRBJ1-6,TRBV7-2,TGTGCCGGCAGCTCCGGGGCAGGGCCACCCCTCCACTTT,CAGSSGAGPPLHF
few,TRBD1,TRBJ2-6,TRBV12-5,TGTGCTAGTGGTTTGGTACCTGACTTAGGACAGGTATACTCTGGGGCCAACGTCCTGACTTTC,CASGLVPDLGQVYSGANVLTF
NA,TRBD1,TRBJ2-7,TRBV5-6,TGTGCCAGCAGCGTGTGGGACAGACGTTTGAGAGAGCAGTACTTC,CASSVWDRRLREQYF
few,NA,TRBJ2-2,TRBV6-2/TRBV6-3,TGTGCCAGCAGTTACTCTCCCTTTAGCGGGGAGCTGTTTTTT,CASSYSPFSGELFF
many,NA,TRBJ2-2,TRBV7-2,TGTGCCAGCAGCTGGGACTCCCGGAACACCGGGGAGCTGTTTTTT,CASSWDSRNTGELFF
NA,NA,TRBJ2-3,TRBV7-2,TGTGCCAGCAGCTTAGAGAGGACGGGGGTGGGGGATACGCAGTATTTT,CASSLERTGVGDTQYF
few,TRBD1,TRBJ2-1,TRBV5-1,TGCGCCAGCAGCTGGGACAGGGAGGACAATGAGCAGTTCTTC,CASSWDREDNEQFF
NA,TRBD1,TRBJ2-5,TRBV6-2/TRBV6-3,TGTGCCAGCAGTTACGACAGGGGGCGTCAAGAGACCCAGTACTTC,CASSYDRGRQETQYF
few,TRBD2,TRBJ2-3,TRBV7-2,TGTGCCAGCAGCTTAGGTAGCGGGGGTTTCGCAGATACGCAGTATTTT,CASSLGSGGFADTQYF
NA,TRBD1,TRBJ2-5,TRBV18,TGTGCCAGCTCACGGGACAGGGCGCAAGAGACCCAGTACTTC,CASSRDRAQETQYF
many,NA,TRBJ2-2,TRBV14,TGTGCCAGCAGCCAAGGACTGAACACCGGGGAGCTGTTTTTT,CASSQGLNTGELFF
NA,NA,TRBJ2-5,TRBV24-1,TGTGCCACCAGTGATTTAAGCAGCCAAGAGACCCAGTACTTC,CATSDLSSQETQYF
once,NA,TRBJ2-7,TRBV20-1,TGCAGTGCTTACCCATGGAAAGCCTACGAGCAGTACTTC,CSAYPWKAYEQYF
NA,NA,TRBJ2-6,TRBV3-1,TGTGCCAGCAGCATGATCTCTGGGGCCAACGTCCTGACTTTC,CASSMISGANVLTF
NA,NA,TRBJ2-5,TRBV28,TGTGCCAGCAGTTTAAGTCAGGCACGGACCCAGTACTTC,CASSLSQARTQYF
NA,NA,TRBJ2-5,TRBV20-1,TGCAGTGCTAGAGGGGTCGGCAGCCAAGTGACCCAGTACTTC,CSARGVGSQVTQYF
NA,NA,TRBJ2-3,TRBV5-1,TGCGCCAGCGGAAGGGTGGGGGTCCCCACAGATACGCAGTATTTT,CASGRVGVPTDTQYF
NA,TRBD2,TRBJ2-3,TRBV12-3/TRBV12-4,TGTGCCAGCAGTCTGGAAGCGGGGGGTTACACAGATACGCAGTATTTT,CASSLEAGGYTDTQYF
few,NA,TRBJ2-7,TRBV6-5,TGTGCCAGCAGTCACAGCTCCTCCTACGAGCAGTACTTC,CASSHSSSYEQYF
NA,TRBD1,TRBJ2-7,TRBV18,TGTGCCAGCTCGAGTCGACAGGGGGCTTCCTACGAGCAGTACTTC,CASSSRQGASYEQYF
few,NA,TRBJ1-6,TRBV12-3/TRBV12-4,TGTGCCAGCAGTTTAGCTCAGGGGTCAGGCAATTCACCCCTCCACTTT,CASSLAQGSGNSPLHF
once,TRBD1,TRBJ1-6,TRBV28,TGTGCCAGCAGGCTACTCTACAGGGGGCTTGGTTCACCCCTCCACTTT,CASRLLYRGLGSPLHF
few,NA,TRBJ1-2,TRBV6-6,TGTGCCAGCAGAACCGTGAGTGGCTACACCTTC,CASRTVSGYTF
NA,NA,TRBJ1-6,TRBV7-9,TGTGCCAGCAGCGACAGACTGGGAAATTCACCCCTCCACTTT,CASSDRLGNSPLHF
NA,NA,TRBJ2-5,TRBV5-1,TGCGCCAGCAGCTTGCCCAGGGGCCAAGAGACCCAGTACTTC,CASSLPRGQETQYF
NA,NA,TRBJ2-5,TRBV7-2,TGTGCCAGCAGCTTATCGGATAAAGAGACCCAGTACTTC,CASSLSDKETQYF
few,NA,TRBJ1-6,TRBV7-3,TGTGCCAGCAGCTCTGGGGGCCCGGCTTCACCCCTCCACTTT,CASSSGGPASPLHF
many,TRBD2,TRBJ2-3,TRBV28,TGTGCCAGCAGTTCACCGGGGGGGAAGGATACGCAGTATTTT,CASSSPGGKDTQYF
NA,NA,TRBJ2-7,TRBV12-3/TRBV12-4,TGTGCCAGCAGTTGGGGACACTCCAGGATCTACGAGCAGTACTTC,CASSWGHSRIYEQYF
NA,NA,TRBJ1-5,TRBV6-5,TGTGCCAGCAGTTACTCCAGGGGCAATCAGCCCCAGCATTTT,CASSYSRGNQPQHF
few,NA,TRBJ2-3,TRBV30,TGTGCCTGGAGTGTAGGTGGGGGAGCAGGGGATACGCAGTATTTT,CAWSVGGGAGDTQYF
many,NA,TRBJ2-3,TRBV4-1,TGCGCCAGCAGCCAAGAGGGACTCCCAAACACAGATACGCAGTATTTT,CASSQEGLPNTDTQYF
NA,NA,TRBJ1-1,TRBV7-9,TGTGCCAGCAGCGTGCTGGGGAACACTGAAGCTTTCTTT,CASSVLGNTEAFF
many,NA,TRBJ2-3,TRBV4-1,TGCGCCAGCAGCGCCGCCGGGACTTACACAGATACGCAGTATTTT,CASSAAGTYTDTQYF
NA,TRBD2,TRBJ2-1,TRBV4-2,TGTGCCAGCAGCCAAGAGGGCACTAGCGGGGTGGATGAGCAGTTCTTC,CASSQEGTSGVDEQFF
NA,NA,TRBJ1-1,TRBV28,TGTGCCAGCGGGCTCCCTCGAGGCACTGAAGCTTTCTTT,CASGLPRGTEAFF
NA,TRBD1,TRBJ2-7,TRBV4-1,TGCGCCAGCAGCCCCTCCGGGACAGTCTACGAGCAGTACTTC,CASSPSGTVYEQYF
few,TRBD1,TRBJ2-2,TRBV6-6,TGTGCCAGCATTCCCCGGGAACAGGGGGACACCGGGGAGCTGTTTTTT,CASIPREQGDTGELFF
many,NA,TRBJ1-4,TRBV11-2,TGTGCCAGCAGCTCATCTAGGGGCGAGGAAAAACTGTTTTTT,CASSSSRGEEKLFF